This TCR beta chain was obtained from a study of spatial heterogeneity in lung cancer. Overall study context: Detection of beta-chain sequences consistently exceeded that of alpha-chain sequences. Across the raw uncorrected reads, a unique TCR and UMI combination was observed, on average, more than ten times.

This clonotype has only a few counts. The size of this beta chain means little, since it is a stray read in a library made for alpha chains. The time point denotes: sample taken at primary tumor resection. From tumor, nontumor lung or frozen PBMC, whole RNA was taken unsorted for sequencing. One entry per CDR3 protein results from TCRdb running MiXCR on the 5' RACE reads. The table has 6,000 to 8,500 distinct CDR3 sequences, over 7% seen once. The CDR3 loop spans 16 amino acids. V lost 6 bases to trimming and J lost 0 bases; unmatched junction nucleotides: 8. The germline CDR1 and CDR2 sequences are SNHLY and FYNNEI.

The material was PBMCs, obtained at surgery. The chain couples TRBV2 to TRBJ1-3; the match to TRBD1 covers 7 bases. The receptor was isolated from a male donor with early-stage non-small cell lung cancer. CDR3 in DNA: TGTGCCAGCAGCCGACAGGGCTCCAGCTCTGGAAACACCATATATTTT. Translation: CASSRQGSSSGNTIYF. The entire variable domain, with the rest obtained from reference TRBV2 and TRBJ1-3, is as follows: EPEVTQTPSHQVTQMGQEVILRCVPISNHLYFYWYRQILGQKVEFLVSFYNNEISEKSEIFDDQFSVERPDGSNFTLKIRSTKLEDSAMYFCASSRQGSSSGNTIYFGEGSWLTVV.